This is a list of T cell receptor beta chains from one sample in a study of read filtering for tumor transcriptome and immune sequencing. A single record per CDR3 protein comes from TCRdb applying MiXCR to the reads. The data hold some 41,000 distinct CDR3 sequences, with under 15% observed a single time. Sequenced input: a population of CD138-negative cells sorted from bone marrow. Receptors were obtained from a donor at least 40 years old with multiple myeloma. CDR3s include the opening cysteine and the closing phenylalanine or tryptophan. D genes are given only for firm matches. Only some rows state a clone size, as once, few, many or a class for expanded clones.

D gene: TRBD1; J gene: TRBJ1-1; clone size: many; V gene: TRBV7-8; CDR3 DNA: TGTGCCAGCAGCTTAAGGGACAGTTACACTGAAGCTTTCTTT; CDR3 protein: CASSLRDSYTEAFF
D gene: TRBD1; J gene: TRBJ2-5; clone size: many; V gene: TRBV29-1; CDR3 DNA: TGCAGCGTTGTGAGGGATCCAGGGGGAGAGACCCAGTACTTC; CDR3 protein: CSVVRDPGGETQYF
D gene: .; J gene: TRBJ2-7; clone size: few; V gene: TRBV6-2/TRBV6-3; CDR3 DNA: TGTGCCTGCTGTGACAGTTTTGAGCAGTACTTC; CDR3 protein: CACCDSFEQYF
D gene: .; J gene: TRBJ2-2; clone size: many; V gene: TRBV11-3; CDR3 DNA: TGTGCCAGCAGCCTCTATCTGGCCGGGGAGCTGTTTTTT; CDR3 protein: CASSLYLAGELFF
D gene: TRBD1; J gene: TRBJ1-5; clone size: .; V gene: TRBV5-5; CDR3 DNA: TGTGCCAGCAGCTACGAACAGGGGCTGCCCCAGCATTTT; CDR3 protein: CASSYEQGLPQHF
D gene: .; J gene: TRBJ2-1; clone size: many; V gene: TRBV5-6; CDR3 DNA: TGTGCCAGCAGCTGGGGACGGAATTCGTACAATGAGCAGTTCTTC; CDR3 protein: CASSWGRNSYNEQFF
D gene: .; J gene: TRBJ1-4; clone size: many; V gene: TRBV20-1; CDR3 DNA: TGCAGTGCCTCCGGCCGGGGGGAAAATGAAAAACGGTTTTTT; CDR3 protein: CSASGRGENEKRFF
D gene: TRBD2; J gene: TRBJ2-1; clone size: many; V gene: TRBV9; CDR3 DNA: TGTGCCAGCAGCAAAGCGGGGAGCTCCTACAATGAGCAGTTCTTC; CDR3 protein: CASSKAGSSYNEQFF
D gene: TRBD2; J gene: TRBJ2-1; clone size: many; V gene: TRBV6-5; CDR3 DNA: TGTGCCAGCAGCCTCGGGACTGGAAAACTAGCGGGAGTACGCTACAATGAGCAGTTCTTC; CDR3 protein: CASSLGTGKLAGVRYNEQFF
D gene: .; J gene: TRBJ2-5; clone size: many; V gene: TRBV29-1; CDR3 DNA: TGCAGCGTTGACAGAACCCAAGAGACCCAGTACTTC; CDR3 protein: CSVDRTQETQYF
D gene: .; J gene: TRBJ1-3; clone size: many; V gene: TRBV29-1; CDR3 DNA: TGCAGCGTGCAACAGGGAGCCGGAAACACCATATATTTT; CDR3 protein: CSVQQGAGNTIYF